Listed here are 22 T cell receptor delta chains from one sample, sequenced in a study of γδ T cells in repeated Plasmodium falciparum infection (TCRdb year 2021). Vgamma9/Vdelta2+ and Vdelta2-negative gammadelta T cell populations were flow-sorted from peripheral blood mononuclear cells for bulk TCR repertoire analysis. Libraries were constructed by multiplex PCR. The data were produced on an Illumina MiSeq. TCRdb called clones from the public reads with CATT, and repeated DNA sequences were later combined into one row. This sample is represented by about 50,000 delta-chain clones; 1.9% of them were singletons. The top ten constitute less than 30% of the sample. The sequencing sample was made of gamma-delta T cells from blood. The source of these receptors is a pool of human donors (malaria-infected and uninfected, not separated).

This clone has ten or more counts. Translating this DNA gives a protein that differs at residue 14 from the TCRdb one, which belongs to a much larger clone; a read error is likely, and the protein shown is this translation. V usage is TRDV1 and J usage is TRDJ2; D is possibly TRDD2 or TRDD3 (6 bases each). V was shortened by 4 bases and J by 3 bases, with 30 bases between the two germline ends. Per the germline V gene, CDR1 is TSWWSYY and CDR2 is QGS. The CDR3 spans 21 residues. CDR3 amino acids: CALGGRLLLFGGPRVTAQLFF. In DNA, the CDR3 is TGTGCTCTTGGGGGTCGACTCCTACTGTTTGGGGGGCCGAGGGTGACAGCACAACTCTTCTTT.

This clone was observed many times. A far larger clone is a single base away, which makes a read error likely. Other DNA sequences of this sample code for an identical CDR3. The chain is built from TRDV2 and TRDJ1; possibly TRDD3 for D (6 bases). TCRdb does not report a J gene; here it was assigned by matching the DNA to germline references. This CDR3 is built from 19 residues. Germline V gives CDR1 GEAIGNYY, CDR2 EKD. Trimming cost V 0 bases and J 0 bases, with 22 bases left between them. CDR3 nucleotide sequence: TGTGCCTGTGACACCGTTTCTGGAGGATACTCCGGGTACACCGATAAACTCATCTTT. It encodes CACDTVSGGYSGYTDKLIF.

Comments on this clone: TCRdb's entry gives the protein of a much larger clone, which mismatches this DNA's translation at residue 6, likely from a read error; the protein reported here is translated from the DNA. The chain is built from TRDV3 and TRDJ1; TRDD3 matches at 8 bases. No J gene is reported in TCRdb; it was inferred here by comparing the DNA with germline. Germline trimming cut 0 bases from V and 9 bases from J; bases unmatched to any gene: 30. The CDR3 has 20 amino acids. The germline CDR1 and CDR2 sequences are TVYSNPD and GDNSRS (reference sequence). The CDR3 nucleotides are TGTGCCTTTAGTGCCCTCCTACATTTTCCAGAACTGGGGGGCCCCGGCGAACTCATCTTT. Amino acids: CAFSALLHFPELGGPGELIF.

Comments on this clone: It is likely a read error: a sequence one base away is far more abundant. The same CDR3 arises from other DNA sequences in this sample as well. The V gene corresponds to TRDV2; no J gene was called; the tabulated D call, TRDD3, remains unverified against the DNA. CDR3 length equals 16 residues. CDR1 is GEAIGNYY, CDR2 EKD, per germline. The CDR3 DNA sequence: TGTGCCTGCGACCCTCTACTGGGGGACCTAAAAGAAGTTCTCATCTTT. Translation gives CACDPLLGDLKEVLIF.

This clone appeared a few times. TCRdb shows a much larger clone's protein in place of this DNA's translation, and the two differ at residue 11, likely through a read error; the protein shown is translated from the DNA. This chain connects TRDV3 to TRDJ1; no clear D gene. No J segment appears in TCRdb, so it was assigned here by matching the sequence to germline. CDR3 length equals 15 residues. Germline assignment: CDR1 TVYSNPD and CDR2 GDNSRS (reference sequence). This CDR3 is CAFPYFAYYTYKLIF. The CDR3 DNA reads TGTGCCTTCCCATACTTTGCTTATTACACCTATAAACTCATCTTT.

Concerning this clone itself: A read error is likely here: a far larger clone is one base away. The sample contains more than one DNA sequence encoding this CDR3. This chain links TRDV1 with TRDJ1, with 9 nucleotides matching TRDD3. TCRdb records no J gene; here it was assigned by comparing the DNA to germline. This CDR3 region has 21 residues. Germline CDR1 reads TSWWSYY; CDR2 reads QGS. CDR3 nucleotides: TGCGCTCTTGGGGAACTTCCCTTCAGGTACTGGGGGACCTCGTACACCGATAAACTCATCTTT. Translating gives CALGELPFRYWGTSYTDKLIF.

This clone was seen ten or more times. The chain uses TRDV1 and TRDJ1; TRDD3 aligns across 10 bases. From germline, CDR1 is TSWWSYY and CDR2 QGS. J gave up 2 bases and V 3 bases, and 12 bases lay outside the gene matches. The CDR3 is 18 amino acids. CDR3 bases: TGTGCTCTTGGGGATGTCCTCCGCTGGGGGATAATTACCGATAAACTCATCTTT. This codes for CALGDVLRWGIITDKLIF.

For this clone: A far larger clone is one base from this, pointing to a likely read error. Other DNA sequences from this sample encode an identical CDR3 as well. The CDR3 DNA reads TGTGCCTTTATATCCTCCGCTACAGTCTGGGGGGCCAGGAACACCGATAAACTCATCTTT. This translates into CAFISSATVWGARNTDKLIF. V gene TRDV3 combines with J gene TRDJ1, with 7 positions matching TRDD3. The CDR3 loop spans 20 amino acids. V gave up 1 base and J gave up 0 bases; unmatched junction bases: 23. Per the germline V gene, CDR1 is TVYSNPD and CDR2 is GDNSRS (reference sequence). Full variable domain (remainder filled in from reference TRDV3 and TRDJ1): CDKVTQSSPDQTVASGSEVVLLCTYDTVYSNPDLFWYRIRPDYSFQFVFYGDNSRSEGADFTQGRFSVKHILTQKAFHLVISPVRTEDSATYYCAFISSATVWGARNTDKLIFGKGTRVTVEP.

This clone was seen at least ten times. This chain links TRDV1 with TRDJ1, with 8 bases lining up with TRDD2. V shed 4 bases, J shed 3 bases, and the junction held 10 bases outside the gene matches. The germline V gene has CDR1 TSWWSYY and CDR2 QGS. This CDR3 is built from 16 residues. The CDR3 reads CALGGTSYGLADKLIF. The DNA of the CDR3 is TGTGCTCTTGGGGGTACTTCCTACGGGCTCGCCGATAAACTCATCTTT.

This clone was seen repeatedly, ten times or more. A read error may be the cause here, since a much bigger clone is one base away. Other DNA sequences in this specimen translate into the identical CDR3. The chain employs TRDV1 and TRDJ2, with D unresolved. Trimming took 1 base from V and 5 from J, leaving 26 bases between them. CDR3 length: 20 residues. The germline CDR1 and CDR2 sequences are TSWWSYY and QGS. CDR3 region: CALGEPLSRLVGLITAQLFF. The CDR3 DNA is TGTGCTCTTGGGGAACCCCTTTCCCGTCTGGTGGGACTAATAACAGCACAACTCTTCTTT.

This clone was seen at least ten times. The chain employs TRDV1 and TRDJ1; 12 positions match TRDD3. The germline V gene encodes CDR1 TSWWSYY and CDR2 QGS. V shed 4 bases, J shed 0 bases, and the junction held 18 bases outside the gene matches. The CDR3 is 21 amino acids. The CDR3 nucleotides read TGTGCTCTTGGGGGTATGCAAGGCAGCTGGGGGATACGCTGGTACACCGATAAACTCATCTTT. Protein product: CALGGMQGSWGIRWYTDKLIF.

In the case of this clone: A read error is the likely source, as a far larger clone sits one nucleotide away. This sample includes further DNA sequences coding for the same CDR3. The V gene was identified as TRDV1, while no J gene was called; the listed D gene, TRDD3, was not tested against the DNA. Germline V gene sequence: CDR1 TSWWSYY, CDR2 QGS. This CDR3 region has 21 residues. The CDR3 DNA sequence: TGTGCTCTTGGGGAGCTACCCCTTCCCCCCTGGGGGTTTACTTTGACAGCACAACTCTTCTTC. It encodes CALGELPLPPWGFTLTAQLFF.

In this sample, this clone turned up a few times. TCRdb shows a much larger clone's protein in place of this DNA's translation, and the two differ at residue 16, likely through a read error; the protein shown is translated from the DNA. The chain uses TRDV1 and TRDJ1, with 8 nucleotides matching TRDD3. The J gene comes from matching the DNA to germline here; TCRdb lacks it. The CDR3 has 23 amino acids. Germline CDR1 is TSWWSYY and CDR2 is QGS. Losses at the gene ends were 0 bases for V and 0 bases for J; bases not matched to a gene: 24. CDR3 sequence: CALGELIGIRVHIPPCYTDKLIF. CDR3 nucleotides: TGTGCTCTTGGGGAACTAATAGGGATACGCGTACACATCCCTCCCTGCTACACCGATAAACTCATCTTT.

Concerning this clone itself: TCRdb assigns this DNA the protein of a much larger clone, which departs from its translation at residue 12; this likely reflects a read error, and the protein shown comes from translating the DNA. This chain links TRDV2 with TRDJ1; TRDD3 agrees at 7 bases. The J gene, left out of TCRdb, was set here by checking the DNA against germline. The CDR3 totals 16 residues. Germline CDR1 GEAIGNYY, CDR2 EKD. The CDR3 loop reads CACDTDWGPPTEKLIF. In nucleotides, the CDR3 is TGTGCCTGTGACACCGACTGGGGCCCCCCCACCGAGAAACTCATCTTT.

This clone was picked up many times. A far larger clone is a single base away, which makes a read error likely. Other DNA sequences in the sample encode the same CDR3. V is TRDV1 and J is TRDJ1, with TRDD2 matching 9 bases. Since TCRdb gives no J gene, matching the DNA to germline was used here to assign it. From germline, CDR1 is TSWWSYY and CDR2 QGS. V dropped 5 bases and J dropped 3; count of bases not matched to a gene: 37. This CDR3 has 25 residues. CDR3 coding DNA: TGTGCTCTTGGGAACCCCCTTCCTACAGTCCTCTACTTACTGGGTTCGATAGGGGCATCCGATAAACTCATCTTT. Its protein is CALGNPLPTVLYLLGSIGASDKLIF.

For this clone: A far larger clone is one nucleotide away, so this likely arose from a read error. Other DNA sequences within the sample encode an identical CDR3. The CDR3 spells CACDAITGGYAANSADKLIF. Here the CDR3 DNA reads TGTGCCTGTGACGCAATTACTGGGGGATACGCCGCAAATTCTGCTGATAAACTCATCTTT. The chain is built from TRDV2 and TRDJ1; 13 nucleotides agree with TRDD3. The J gene, missing from TCRdb, was assigned here through DNA to germline matching. From germline, CDR1 is GEAIGNYY and CDR2 EKD. This CDR3 spans 20 amino acids. V lost 3 bases, J lost 5 bases, and 20 bases stayed unmatched.

Note on this clone: It differs at one base from a far larger clone, so likely a read error. Other DNA sequences within the sample encode an identical CDR3. V usage is TRDV3 and J usage is TRDJ1; no firm D call. The CDR3 has 15 amino acids. The germline V gene encodes CDR1 TVYSNPD and CDR2 GDNSRS (reference sequence). The DNA of the CDR3 is TGTGCCTTCCCATACTTTGCTTATTACACCGATAAACTAATCTTT. The encoded protein is CAFPYFAYYTDKLIF.

The table lists this clone with many counts. TCRdb's protein for this DNA is that of a much larger clone and differs from the translation at residue 21, likely a read error; the protein shown is the DNA translation. The V gene is TRDV1; the J gene was not called; TRDD3, as called in the table, went unchecked against the DNA. The CDR3 extends over 23 amino acids. CDR1 and CDR2 (germline): TSWWSYY, QGS. CDR3 bases: TGTGCTCTTGGGGACACCTTACAGTTTTCCTACGTCCGGGGGATCGTAACTTACGATAAACCCATCTTT. It is translated as CALGDTLQFSYVRGIVTYDKPIF.

Turning to this clone: Translating this DNA gives a protein that differs at residue 4 from the TCRdb one, which belongs to a much larger clone; a read error is likely, and the protein shown is this translation. V usage is TRDV1 and J usage is TRDJ1; D might be TRDD2 or TRDD3, each matching 8 bases. Germline matching of the DNA provided the J gene here, since TCRdb leaves it blank. CDR3 size: 21 residues. Germline CDR1 and CDR2: TSWWSYY and QGS. This CDR3 reads CALEEHTPSLPTRDTPIKLIF. In DNA form, the CDR3 reads TGTGCTCTTGAGGAACACACGCCGAGTCTTCCTACGAGGGATACGCCTATCAAACTCATCTTT.

This clone was seen a handful of times. A much larger clone sits a single nucleotide away, making a read error possible. The chain links TRDV1 to TRDJ1, with D maybe TRDD3 (8 bases). The J gene, absent from TCRdb, was called here by matching the DNA to germline. The V gene lost 0 bases and the J gene lost 6 bases, with 59 bases spanning the gap. The CDR3 is 30 residues long. The germline gives CDR1 TSWWSYY, CDR2 QGS. The CDR3 region has the DNA TGTGCTCTTGGGGAACTGACCCCTAAAGCTTTCCTACTAGATATAGTGGTGCGGTATACTGGGGGCTACGCCATTTATAAACTCATCTTT. It translates to CALGELTPKAFLLDIVVRYTGGYAIYKLIF.

In its sample, this clone was seen many times. V and J are TRDV1 and TRDJ1; TRDD3 is a possible D gene (6 bases). The J gene, left out of TCRdb, was set here by checking the DNA against germline. V lost 1 base and J 8 bases, leaving 29 bases between the germline ends. The CDR3 runs 19 residues. Germline V gene sequence: CDR1 TSWWSYY, CDR2 QGS. CDR3 in amino acids: CALGERHVRGTKHAIKLIF. The CDR3 region has the DNA TGTGCTCTTGGGGAACGCCACGTCCGGGGGACGAAGCACGCGATAAAACTCATCTTT.

This clone was counted many times. This is likely an artifact of a read error, given a far larger clone one base away. Other DNA sequences in this specimen translate into the identical CDR3. The rearrangement links TRDV1 to TRDJ1; TRDD3 matches at 10 bases. After removal of 1 base from V and 8 bases from J, the junction contained 22 bases not matched to a gene. Germline V lookup: CDR1 TSWWSYY, CDR2 QGS. The CDR3 is 20 residues long. The CDR3 spells CALGEQFHVLGDFAHLKLIF. CDR3 coding DNA: TGTGCTCTTGGGGAACAGTTCCACGTACTGGGGGATTTTGCACATTTGAAACTCATCTTT.